The source of this T cell receptor (beta chain) is a study of blood T cells in healthy people across ages. Study outcomes and limitations: While age rose, TCR beta diversity per million T cells dropped in a roughly linear way. With naive T cell percentage, TCR beta diversity showed a strong correlation.

A second PCR, run for 7 to 11 cycles, used a sample-barcoded 5' primer plus a J-beta primer mix. Each cDNA molecule was tagged by a template-switch adaptor with 12 random nucleotides. TCRdb fed the 5' RACE reads into MiXCR, producing one record per CDR3 protein. The data show some 1.8 million distinct CDR3 sequences, with 35% to 50% seen just once and more than 20% held by the top ten. This CDR3 is built from 14 residues. In germline, CDR1 is SGHDN, CDR2 FVKESK. V was cut by 0 bases and J by 7 bases, with 12 bases left in between. In its sample, this clonotype was seen a few times. The antigen remains undetermined.

This clonotype was obtained from a human donor in good health. The genes are TRBV14 and TRBJ1-2, with D perhaps TRBD1 (6 bases). Sequencing was done on a sample of blood. The CDR3 is CASSQETGVGGYTF. CDR3 in DNA: TGTGCCAGCAGCCAAGAGACAGGTGTCGGTGGCTACACCTTC.